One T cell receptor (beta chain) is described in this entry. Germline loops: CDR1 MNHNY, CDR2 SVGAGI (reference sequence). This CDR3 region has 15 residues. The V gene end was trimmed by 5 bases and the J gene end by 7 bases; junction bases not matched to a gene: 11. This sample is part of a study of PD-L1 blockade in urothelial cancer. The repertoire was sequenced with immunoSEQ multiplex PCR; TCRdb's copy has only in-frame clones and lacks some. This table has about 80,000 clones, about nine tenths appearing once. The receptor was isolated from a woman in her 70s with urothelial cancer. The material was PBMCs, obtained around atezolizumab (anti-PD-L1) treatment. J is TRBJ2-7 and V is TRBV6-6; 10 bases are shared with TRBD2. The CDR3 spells CASSISGGALGEQYF. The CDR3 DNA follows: TGTGCCAGCAGTATCAGCGGGGGGGCACTGGGGGAGCAGTACTTC.